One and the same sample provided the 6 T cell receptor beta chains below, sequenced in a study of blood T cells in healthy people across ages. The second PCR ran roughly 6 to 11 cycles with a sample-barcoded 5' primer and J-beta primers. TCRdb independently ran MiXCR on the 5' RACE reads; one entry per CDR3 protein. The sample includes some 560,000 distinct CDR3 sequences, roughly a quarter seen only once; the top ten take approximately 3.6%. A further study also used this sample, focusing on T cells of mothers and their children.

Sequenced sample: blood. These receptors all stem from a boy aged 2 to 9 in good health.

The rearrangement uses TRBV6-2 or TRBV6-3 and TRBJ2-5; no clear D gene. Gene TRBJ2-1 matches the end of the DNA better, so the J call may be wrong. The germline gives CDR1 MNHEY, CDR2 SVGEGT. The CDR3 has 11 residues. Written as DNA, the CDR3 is TGTGCCAGCAGGATGGGGTTTGAGCAGTTCTTC. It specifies CASRMGFEQFF.

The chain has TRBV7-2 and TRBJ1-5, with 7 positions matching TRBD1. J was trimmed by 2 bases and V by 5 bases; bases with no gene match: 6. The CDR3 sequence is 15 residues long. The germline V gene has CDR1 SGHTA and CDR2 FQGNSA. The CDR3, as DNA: TGTGCCAGCAGCCCAAACAGGGGTGGCAATCAGCCCCAGCATTTT. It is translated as CASSPNRGGNQPQHF.

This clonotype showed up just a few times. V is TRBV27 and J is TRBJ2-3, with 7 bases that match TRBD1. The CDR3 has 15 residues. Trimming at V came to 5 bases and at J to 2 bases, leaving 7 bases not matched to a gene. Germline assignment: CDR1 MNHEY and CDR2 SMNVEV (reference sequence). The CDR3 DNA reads TGTGCCAGCAGTACCCGACAGGGATACACAGATACGCAGTATTTT. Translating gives CASSTRQGYTDTQYF.

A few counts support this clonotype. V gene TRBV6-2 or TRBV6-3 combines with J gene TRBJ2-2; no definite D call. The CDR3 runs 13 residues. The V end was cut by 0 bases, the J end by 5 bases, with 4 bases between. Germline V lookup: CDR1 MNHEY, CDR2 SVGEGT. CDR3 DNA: TGTGCCAGCAGTTACTCGCAGACCGGGGAGCTGTTTTTT. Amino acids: CASSYSQTGELFF.

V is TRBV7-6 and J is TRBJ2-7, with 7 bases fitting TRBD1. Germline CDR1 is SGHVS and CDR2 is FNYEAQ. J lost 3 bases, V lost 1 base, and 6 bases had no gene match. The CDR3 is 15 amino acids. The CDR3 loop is CASSLGQGRGYEQYF. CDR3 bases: TGTGCCAGCAGCTTAGGACAGGGAAGGGGCTACGAGCAGTACTTC.

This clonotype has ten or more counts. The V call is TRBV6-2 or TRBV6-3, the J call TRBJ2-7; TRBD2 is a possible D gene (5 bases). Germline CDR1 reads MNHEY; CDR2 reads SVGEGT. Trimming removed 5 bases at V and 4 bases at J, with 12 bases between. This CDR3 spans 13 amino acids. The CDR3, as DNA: TGTGCCAGCAGTCCCCGGACTGGATACGAGCAGTACTTC. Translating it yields CASSPRTGYEQYF.